This TCR beta chain was documented in a study of T cells in Graves' hyperthyroidism and ophthalmopathy. Study-wide background: The initial diagnosis was the point when peripheral blood was collected, ahead of any treatment.

Turning to this clonotype: Its antigen remains unknown. This clone may be a read error of a much larger clone one base away.

What was amplified from RNA transcripts were TCR beta CDR3 regions. The HTBI primer set drove a first-round RT-PCR of the TCR CDR3. TCRdb independently ran MiXCR on the multiplex PCR reads; one entry per CDR3 protein. The data contain some 460,000 distinct CDR3 sequences, around a sixth of them singletons. General study points: Through a model of 13 V-J features, ophthalmopathy was separated from stable hyperthyroidism.

The CDR3 covers 15 residues. CDR1 is SGHRS, CDR2 YFSETQ, per germline. Fresh peripheral blood, 8 to 10 ml, was the source of the PBMCs. The sequenced material came from blood. The rearrangement joins TRBV5-1 to TRBJ2-2; D possibly corresponds to TRBD1 (5 bases). This TCR was recovered from a woman younger than 30 with Graves' hyperthyroidism. CDR3 region: CANSLRQGNTGELFF. CDR3 in DNA: TGCGCCAACAGCTTGAGGCAGGGGAACACCGGGGAGCTGTTTTTT. The complete variable domain, with remaining parts taken from reference TRBV5-1 and TRBJ2-2, reads KAGVTQTPRYLIKTRGQQVTLSCSPISGHRSVSWYQQTPGQGLQFLFEYFSETQRNKGNFPGRFSGRQFSNSRSEMNVSTLELGDSALYLCANSLRQGNTGELFFGEGSRLTVL.